This is a list of T cell receptor beta chains from one sample in a study of T cell responses to AZD1222 COVID-19 vaccine. Sequencing was performed with immunoSEQ multiplex PCR; in TCRdb, only in-frame clones are kept and a portion is missing. The table records over 70,000 clones, roughly 90% of them present only once. Here the sequenced sample was peripheral blood, taken on day 0 of AZD1222 vaccination. Receptors were obtained from an adult in good health. Each CDR3 is given with its conserved first and last residue. Fields, in order: clone size, CDR3 length, V gene, J gene, D gene, CDR3 DNA, CDR3 protein. The D gene is left open where the match is weak. Clone size is not always given. Where it is, it says once, few, many or a class for expanded clones.

>.|16|TRBV28|TRBJ1-2|TRBD1
TGTGCCAGCTCCGGCATAGACAGGGTAGCTAACTATGGCTACACCTTC
CASSGIDRVANYGYTF
>.|15|TRBV7-9|TRBJ2-1|TRBD2
TGTGCCAGCAGCTTAGTGGGGACTAGAGTCAATGAGCAGTTCTTC
CASSLVGTRVNEQFF
>.|14|TRBV5-1|TRBJ2-7|TRBD2
TGCGCCAGCAGCGATTCTAGCGGGAGCTACGAGCAGTACTTC
CASSDSSGSYEQYF
>.|15|TRBV5-1|TRBJ2-5|.
TGCGCCAGCAGCTCGGCGGGCGGGCTACAAGAGACCCAGTACTTC
CASSSAGGLQETQYF
>.|13|TRBV15|TRBJ1-6|.
TGTGCCACCAGCAGAGATATCGGGGGGTCCCTCCACTTT
CATSRDIGGSLHF
>.|14|TRBV11-2|TRBJ1-2|TRBD1
TGTGCCAGCAGCACCGGACAGGGAATCTATGGCTACACCTTC
CASSTGQGIYGYTF
>.|13|TRBV7-2|TRBJ2-7|.
TGTGCCAGCAGCTTCGGGGGCTCCTACGAGCAGTACTTC
CASSFGGSYEQYF
>once|14|TRBV10-3|TRBJ1-2|TRBD1
TGTGCCATTTCCCAGGGGGCCGGGCGAGTTGGCTACACCTTC
CAISQGAGRVGYTF
>.|14|TRBV4-3|TRBJ1-2|.
TGCGCCAGCAGCGCACAACAGGGCAAGTCTGGCTACACCTTC
CASSAQQGKSGYTF
>.|13|TRBV5-1|TRBJ1-4|.
TGCGCCAGCAGCTTGGGGCAGAATGAAAAACTGTTTTTT
CASSLGQNEKLFF
>once|17|TRBV7-9|TRBJ1-2|TRBD1
TGTGCCAGCAGCTTAGTTCGACAGGGGCTATTTGGCTATGGCTACACCTTC
CASSLVRQGLFGYGYTF
>few|18|TRBV18|TRBJ1-1|.
TGTGCCAGCTCACCATCCTTCGGCAGGGATTTTAGGAACACTGAAGCTTTCTTT
CASSPSFGRDFRNTEAFF
>.|17|TRBV7-9|TRBJ2-2|.
TGTGCCAGCAGCTCGGACAAATTCTCCCCTAACACCGGGGAGCTGTTTTTT
CASSSDKFSPNTGELFF
>.|15|TRBV7-8|TRBJ1-5|.
TGTGCCAGCAGCCCCCCGGGGGCCCGGAATCAGCCCCAGCATTTT
CASSPPGARNQPQHF
>.|15|TRBV7-9|TRBJ1-3|.
TGTGCCAGCAGCTTGGCTTCAGGGTTGAGAAACACCATATATTTT
CASSLASGLRNTIYF
>.|15|TRBV10-3|TRBJ2-1|TRBD2
TGTGCCATCAGTCCTATAGCTAGCGGGTACAATGAGCAGTTCTTC
CAISPIASGYNEQFF
>.|15|TRBV27|TRBJ2-7|.
TGTGCCAGCAGTTTCGCGGGAAGCGGCTCCTACGAGCAGTACTTC
CASSFAGSGSYEQYF
>.|14|TRBV18|TRBJ2-7|.
TGTGCCAGCTCACCAGGATGGACTACTTACGAGCAGTACTTC
CASSPGWTTYEQYF
>once|14|TRBV5-1|TRBJ2-1|TRBD2
TGCGCCAGCAGCTTTAGCGGGAGGGGTGATGAGCAGTTCTTC
CASSFSGRGDEQFF
>.|13|TRBV30|TRBJ1-2|.
TGTGCCTGTCATCAAAGGGGAAACTATGGCTACACCTTC
CACHQRGNYGYTF
>once|14|TRBV27|TRBJ1-5|.
TGTGCCAGCAGTTTTGGAGGGGTTGGTCAGCCCCAGCATTTT
CASSFGGVGQPQHF
>.|19|TRBV28|TRBJ2-1|.
TGTGCCAGCAGTTTAGGCGAGAGTAGGCGGGAAATCTCCTACAATGAGCAGTTCTTC
CASSLGESRREISYNEQFF
>once|16|TRBV25-1|TRBJ2-5|TRBD2
TGTGCCAGCAGTGAATGGAGGACGGGAGGGGAAGAGACCCAGTACTTC
CASSEWRTGGEETQYF
>.|11|TRBV7-9|TRBJ1-1|.
TGTGCCAGCAGCCCTGCCACTGAAGCTTTCTTT
CASSPATEAFF
>.|14|TRBV3-1/TRBV3-2|TRBJ1-3|.
TGTGCCAGCAGCCCCGCAGGGGCCGGAAACACCATATATTTT
CASSPAGAGNTIYF
>.|15|TRBV7-9|TRBJ1-5|.
TGTGCCAGCAGCTTAGGGGGGGGTAGCAATCAGCCCCAGCATTTT
CASSLGGGSNQPQHF
>.|15|TRBV6-5|TRBJ1-1|TRBD1
TGTGCCAGCAGTTACCTAGGGACAGGGGAAACTGAAGCTTTCTTT
CASSYLGTGETEAFF
>.|14|TRBV7-3|TRBJ2-1|.
TGTGCCAGCAGCTTAAACGGAGGCTCGCGCGAGCAGTTCTTC
CASSLNGGSREQFF
>.|16|TRBV30|TRBJ2-6|TRBD1
TGTGCCTGGAGCAGAACAGGGGTCGCTGGGGCCAACGTCCTGACTTTC
CAWSRTGVAGANVLTF
>.|14|TRBV6-1|TRBJ1-1|.
TGTGCCACCCAGTTAGGCCTGGGGGGCACTGAAGCTTTCTTT
CATQLGLGGTEAFF
>once|16|TRBV7-2|TRBJ1-2|.
TGTGCCAGCAGCCCAGGGACGTTCCCCCTGAGGCTTGGCTACACCTTC
CASSPGTFPLRLGYTF
>few|16|TRBV18|TRBJ1-3|.
TGTGCCAGCTCACCAACGACAGAGCACTCTGGAAACACCATATATTTT
CASSPTTEHSGNTIYF
>.|14|TRBV7-2|TRBJ2-2|.
TGTGCCAGCAGCCTCCAGGGGGGGGCCGGGGAGCTGTTTTTT
CASSLQGGAGELFF
>.|14|TRBV27|TRBJ1-1|.
TGTGCCAGCAGTTTTCAGGGGAGGAACACTGAAGCTTTCTTT
CASSFQGRNTEAFF
>once|15|TRBV20-1|TRBJ2-3|TRBD2
TGCAGTGCTAGTTGGACTAGCGGGGGTTCAGATACGCAGTATTTT
CSASWTSGGSDTQYF
>.|17|TRBV21-1|TRBJ2-4|.
TGTGCCAGCAGCGAAGCCGACAGGGGGCTAGCCAAAAACATTCAGTACTTC
CASSEADRGLAKNIQYF
>few|15|TRBV28|TRBJ1-5|.
TGTGCCAGCAGTCTAGAAGCTATAGCCAATCAGCCCCAGCATTTT
CASSLEAIANQPQHF
>.|13|TRBV28|TRBJ1-1|.
TGTGCCAGCAGTCCCGGACGGAACACTGAAGCTTTCTTT
CASSPGRNTEAFF
>.|13|TRBV19|TRBJ1-1|.
TGTGCCAGTAGTTATAGTGGGAACACTGAAGCTTTCTTT
CASSYSGNTEAFF
>.|14|TRBV15|TRBJ2-1|.
TGTGCCACCAGCAGAGATCGGTCCCAGAATGAGCAGTTCTTC
CATSRDRSQNEQFF
>.|14|TRBV19|TRBJ1-5|TRBD1
TGTGCCAGCGGGGGGACAGATTACAATCAGCCCCAGCATTTT
CASGGTDYNQPQHF
>.|17|TRBV28|TRBJ2-7|TRBD1
TGTGCCAGCGGCCCGACCGGGACAGGGGGCAAGGCCTACGAGCAGTACTTC
CASGPTGTGGKAYEQYF
>once|15|TRBV19|TRBJ1-5|.
TGTGCCAGTAGTATAGTCGGGGGGTACGATCAGCCCCAGCATTTT
CASSIVGGYDQPQHF
>once|14|TRBV5-4|TRBJ1-1|.
TGTGCCAGCAGCTTGTCTAGCGGGAACACTGAAGCTTTCTTT
CASSLSSGNTEAFF
>.|15|TRBV6-5|TRBJ2-1|.
TGTGCCAGCAGTTACCGGGGAGGAGAGGCGGATGAGCAGTTCTTC
CASSYRGGEADEQFF
>once|13|TRBV12-3/TRBV12-4|TRBJ2-7|.
TGTGCCAGCAGTTTAGGGGGCAGCTACGAGCAGTACTTC
CASSLGGSYEQYF